The source of this T cell receptor beta chain is a study of blood T cell repertoires in COVID-19. Study-level information: The origin of the acute and convalescent COVID-19 samples was the United States, Italy and Spain.

CDR1 SGDLS and CDR2 YYNGEE come from the germline V gene. This CDR3 is built from 16 residues. V shed 3 bases and J shed 2 bases, with 15 bases lying between them. Clones were sequenced by immunoSEQ multiplex PCR, and TCRdb holds only the in-frame ones, with some missing. The sample consists of 300,000 to 400,000 clones, approximately 90% of them appearing once. Cohort allocation depended upon clinical history that participants reported. Two negative PCRs, clearance, or symptom resolution were required of recovered Cohort 3 donors. The chain uses TRBV9 and TRBJ2-1; tentatively, D is TRBD1 (6 bases). Sequencing used PBMCs or T cells enriched from blood (not recorded which). The origin of this receptor is a woman aged 18 to 35 who had recovered from COVID-19. CDR3 protein: CASSAEPDRAYNEQFF. For the CDR3, the DNA is TGTGCCAGCAGCGCAGAACCGGACAGAGCCTACAATGAGCAGTTCTTC. The full variable domain, its missing parts supplied by reference TRBV9 and TRBJ2-1, is DSGVTQTPKHLITATGQRVTLRCSPRSGDLSVYWYQQSLDQGLQFLIQYYNGEERAKGNILERFSAQQFPDLHSELNLSSLELGDSALYFCASSAEPDRAYNEQFFGPGTRLTVL.